This passage covers 2 T cell receptor beta chains from one sample sequenced in a study of blood T cell repertoires in COVID-19. Clones were sequenced by immunoSEQ multiplex PCR, and TCRdb holds only the in-frame ones, with some missing. The table records more than 250,000 clones, around 87% of them present only once. Specimen: peripheral blood. The receptors here all came from a woman in her 30s who had recovered from COVID-19.

This clone occurred once. The genes are TRBV10-1 and TRBJ2-3; the D gene is possibly TRBD1 (5 bases). Germline CDR1 reads WNHNN; CDR2 reads SYGVQD (reference sequence). Trimming shortened V by 0 bases and J by 3 bases, and 7 bases separated the two germline ends. The CDR3 has 14 amino acids. The DNA of the CDR3 is TGCGCCAGCAGTGAGTCGACAGCTACAGATACGCAGTATTTT. It specifies CASSESTATDTQYF.

V and J are TRBV10-3 and TRBJ2-5; TRBD1 might be the D (5 bases). The CDR3 has 15 residues. From germline, CDR1 is ENHRY and CDR2 SYGVKD. The ends were cut back, 3 bases at V and 2 bases at J, with 13 bases in the middle. The CDR3 DNA reads as TGTGCCATCAGTGACGCCGACAGATTTCAAGAGACCCAGTACTTC. It encodes CAISDADRFQETQYF.